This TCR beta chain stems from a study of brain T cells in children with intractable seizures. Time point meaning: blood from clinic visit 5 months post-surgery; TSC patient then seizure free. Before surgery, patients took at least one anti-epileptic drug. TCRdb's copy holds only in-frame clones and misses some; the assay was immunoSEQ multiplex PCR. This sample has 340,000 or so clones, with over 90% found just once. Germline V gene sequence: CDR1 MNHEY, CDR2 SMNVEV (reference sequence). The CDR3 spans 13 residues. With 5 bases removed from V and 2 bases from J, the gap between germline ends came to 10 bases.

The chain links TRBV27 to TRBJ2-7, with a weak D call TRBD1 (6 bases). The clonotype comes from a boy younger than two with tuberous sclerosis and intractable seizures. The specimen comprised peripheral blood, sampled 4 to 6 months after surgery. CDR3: CASSHGTPYEQYF. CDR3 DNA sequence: TGTGCCAGCAGTCATGGGACACCCTACGAGCAGTACTTC.